One and the same sample provided the 22 T cell receptor beta chains below, sequenced in a study of blood T cell repertoires in COVID-19 (dated by TCRdb to about 2020). The protocol used for the library was the immunoSEQ multiplex PCR assay. The clones in this table, taken by TCRdb from immuneACCESS, are in-frame only. Not every clone is retained; where verified, under half of the shortfall comes from an unresolved V gene, and the cause of the rest is unknown. The sample table holds 130,000 to 150,000 clones, of which about four fifths were seen once. In total, the top ten clones hold around 6.8% of the sample. Input material: peripheral blood. These receptors were collected from a human donor in a cohort sampled during active COVID-19.

This clone was detected only once. The CDR3 nucleotides read TGTGCCATCAGCCCCGGACAGCATGGCTACACCTTC. Translation gives CAISPGQHGYTF. The chain joins TRBV10-3 to TRBJ1-2, with D maybe TRBD1 (6 bases). CDR1 is ENHRY, CDR2 SYGVKD, per germline. The ends were cut back, 6 bases at V and 6 bases at J, with 11 bases in the middle. The CDR3 spans 12 residues.

This rearrangement joins TRBV4-2 to TRBJ2-5, with D possibly TRBD1 on 6 matching bases. The CDR3 has 13 residues. V was cut by 4 bases and J by 2 bases, with 8 bases left in between. Germline loops: CDR1 LGHNA, CDR2 YNFKEQ. The CDR3 here is CASSPGQQETQYF. CDR3 in DNA: TGTGCCAGCAGCCCAGGACAGCAAGAGACCCAGTACTTC.

The chain recombines TRBV10-1 with TRBJ2-2, with D possibly TRBD1 on 6 matching bases. Trimming removed 6 bases from V and 4 bases from J, with 18 bases in between. Germline V lookup: CDR1 WNHNN, CDR2 SYGVQD (reference sequence). This CDR3 region has 16 residues. Here the CDR3 DNA reads TGCGCCAGCAGCTTCGACCTCACAGGGAGCACCGGGGAGCTGTTTTTT. This sequence encodes CASSFDLTGSTGELFF.

This clone showed up just a few times. The V gene is TRBV6-5, the J gene TRBJ1-5; no firm D call. There are 12 residues in the CDR3. Trimming stripped 7 bases from V and 4 bases from J, with 8 bases between. In germline, CDR1 is MNHEY, CDR2 SVGAGI. The CDR3 loop is CASNQANQPQHF. CDR3 coding DNA: TGTGCCAGCAACCAGGCTAATCAGCCCCAGCATTTT.

The CDR3 DNA follows: TGCGCCAGCAGGGTCGGCACGGGTGAGAACACTGAAGCTTTCTTT. As protein: CASRVGTGENTEAFF. The rearrangement links TRBV5-1 to TRBJ1-1, with unresolved D. Germline V gene sequence: CDR1 SGHRS, CDR2 YFSETQ. Deletions cut 5 bases from V and 1 base from J, with 15 bases between. This CDR3 has 15 amino acids.

The V gene is TRBV24-1, the J gene TRBJ2-2, with TRBD1 matching over 8 bases. J gave up 3 bases and V 4 bases, and 9 bases lay outside the gene matches. The CDR3 covers 17 residues. The V gene's germline CDR1 is KGHDR and CDR2 SFDVKD. CDR3 amino acids: CATSESGQGKHTGELFF. DNA of the CDR3: TGTGCCACCAGTGAATCCGGACAGGGAAAGCACACCGGGGAGCTGTTTTTT.

This chain connects TRBV3-1 (or the pseudogene TRBV3-2) to TRBJ1-1, with D unclear. Trimming took 4 bases from V and 2 from J, leaving 11 bases between them. The CDR3 totals 14 residues. Looked up from germline, CDR1 is LGHDT and CDR2 is YNNKEL (reference sequence). The CDR3 region has the DNA TGTGCCAGCAGCCCTTCTGGGAGAAACACTGAAGCTTTCTTT. Encoded protein: CASSPSGRNTEAFF.

The chain joins TRBV6-5 to TRBJ1-3, with TRBD1 identical over 8 bases. V lost 7 bases to trimming and J lost 8 bases; unmatched junction nucleotides: 7. The CDR3 is 13 residues long. Looked up from germline, CDR1 is MNHEY and CDR2 is SVGAGI. CDR3 amino acids: CASTQGGLDTIYF. The DNA of the CDR3 is TGTGCCAGCACACAGGGGGGGTTGGACACCATATATTTT.

V gene TRBV7-9 combines with J gene TRBJ1-5; 7 nucleotides agree with TRBD1. V gave up 8 bases and J gave up 3 bases; unmatched junction bases: 4. The CDR3 sequence is 13 residues long. Germline-derived CDR1 and CDR2 are SEHNR and FQNEAQ (reference sequence). The CDR3 region is CASGTGANQPQHF. CDR3 bases: TGTGCCAGCGGCACAGGGGCCAATCAGCCCCAGCATTTT.

The chain couples TRBV5-8 to TRBJ1-2, with D maybe TRBD1 (6 bases). Germline loops: CDR1 SGHTS, CDR2 YDEGEE. Trimming shortened V by 7 bases and J by 5 bases, and 18 bases separated the two germline ends. CDR3 length equals 14 residues. The CDR3 nucleotides are TGTGCCAGCCTAGGACAGCTCCAGGGGTATGGCTACACCTTC. Its translation: CASLGQLQGYGYTF.

The chain uses TRBV5-1 and TRBJ2-3; the D gene is possibly TRBD1 (5 bases). The CDR3 contains 16 residues. The V and J ends lost 0 bases and 0 bases respectively, with 11 bases between them. Germline V lookup: CDR1 SGHRS, CDR2 YFSETQ. The CDR3: CASSLARQISTDTQYF. The DNA of the CDR3 is TGCGCCAGCAGCTTGGCCAGACAGATTAGCACAGATACGCAGTATTTT.

The chain recombines TRBV25-1 with TRBJ1-1; 7 nucleotides align to TRBD1. V was pared by 6 bases and J by 1 base, with 5 bases of the junction left unmatched. Germline lookup yields CDR1 MGHDK and CDR2 SYGVNS. This CDR3 is 14 amino acids long. CDR3 nucleotide sequence: TGTGCCAGCAGGAAGACAGGGCAGAACACTGAAGCTTTCTTT. Its protein product is CASRKTGQNTEAFF.

This sequence joins TRBV28 and TRBJ1-2; D is perhaps TRBD1 (6 bases). Per germline, CDR1 MDHEN and CDR2 SYDVKM. Trimming removed 6 bases from V and 2 bases from J, with 16 bases in between. The CDR3 spans 15 residues. CDR3 loop: CASRPQGPTNYGYTF. The CDR3, as DNA: TGTGCCAGCAGACCTCAGGGGCCGACCAACTATGGCTACACCTTC.

The chain combines TRBV7-2 with TRBJ2-3, with 8 nucleotides matching TRBD1. The junction had 6 bases not matched to a gene; V was cut back by 8 bases and J by 2 bases. This CDR3 has 14 residues. Germline V gene data show CDR1 as SGHTA and CDR2 as FQGNSA. CDR3 coding DNA: TGTGCCAGCTGTTACAGGGGGAACACAGATACGCAGTATTTT. Residues: CASCYRGNTDTQYF. The full variable domain, rest sourced from reference TRBV7-2 and TRBJ2-3, is GAGVSQSPSNKVTEKGKDVELRCDPISGHTALYWYRQSLGQGLEFLIYFQGNSAPDKSGLPSDRFSAERTGGSVSTLTIQRTQQEDSAVYLCASCYRGNTDTQYFGPGTRLTVL.

The chain recombines TRBV4-3 with TRBJ1-1; possible D gene TRBD1, 5 bases. With 0 bases removed from V and 0 bases from J, the gap between germline ends came to 14 bases. Germline CDR1 reads LGHNA; CDR2 reads YSLEER. CDR3 size: 17 residues. The CDR3 protein is CASSQDPEGPLNTEAFF. CDR3 bases: TGCGCCAGCAGCCAAGATCCGGAGGGGCCCTTGAACACTGAAGCTTTCTTT.

This chain connects TRBV1 to TRBJ2-1; TRBD2 is the table's D call, not checked against the DNA. TRBV1 is deemed a pseudogene. CDR3 length: 14 residues. The CDR3 region has the DNA TGCACCAGCAGCCAAGAGGTAGCGGGGTGGGGGCAGTTCTTC. It yields the protein CTSSQEVAGWGQFF.

In nucleotides, the CDR3 is TGTGCCAGCAGCTTAGGGCTAGCGGGGGGAGCCACAGATACGCAGTATTTT. Translating it yields CASSLGLAGGATDTQYF. The genes are TRBV7-3 and TRBJ2-3; 11 positions match TRBD2. The CDR3 consists of 17 residues. V shed 2 bases and J 2 bases; nucleotides not matched to a gene: 6. In germline, CDR1 is SGHTA, CDR2 FQGTGA.

The J gene is TRBJ2-3, the V gene TRBV10-3, with a weak D call TRBD1 (5 bases). V was cut by 6 bases and J by 4 bases, with 17 bases left in between. This CDR3 comprises 15 residues. CDR1 and CDR2 (germline): ENHRY, SYGVKD. The CDR3 nucleotides read TGTGCCATCAGAAGGGGCAGGGAAGGTGCAGATACGCAGTATTTT. It codes for CAIRRGREGADTQYF.

CDR3 bases: TGTGCCAGCAGCTTGGCACAGGGGGGAACAGATACGCAGTATTTT. Its translation is CASSLAQGGTDTQYF. V usage is TRBV5-4 and J usage is TRBJ2-3; 8 bases line up with TRBD1. V shed 0 bases, J shed 3 bases, and the junction held 3 bases outside the gene matches. This CDR3 region has 15 residues. Germline V CDR1 and CDR2: SGHNT, YYREEE (reference sequence).

V and J are TRBV9 and TRBJ2-7; TRBD1 matches 10 bases. The CDR3 has 15 amino acids. CDR1 SGDLS and CDR2 YYNGEE come from the germline V gene. Trimming at V came to 0 bases and at J to 6 bases, leaving 6 bases not matched to a gene. The CDR3 DNA follows: TGTGCCAGCAGCGTAGCGGGGACAGGGGACGGCGAGCAGTACTTC. The encoded protein is CASSVAGTGDGEQYF.

The V call is TRBV6-2 or TRBV6-3, the J call TRBJ2-2; D is ambiguous. Per germline, CDR1 MNHEY and CDR2 SVGEGT. V was pared by 2 bases and J by 6 bases, with 10 bases between. The CDR3 is 14 residues long. The CDR3 sequence is CASSYSPVAGELFF. The CDR3, as DNA: TGTGCCAGCAGTTACAGCCCGGTTGCCGGGGAGCTGTTTTTT.

The chain couples TRBV6-4 to TRBJ2-2; 7 positions match TRBD1. Germline CDR1 and CDR2: MRHNA and SNTAGT. The CDR3 extends over 15 amino acids. Trimming cost V 8 bases and J 4 bases; bases outside gene matches: 10. CDR3 protein: CASLRQGGVTGELFF. The CDR3 coding sequence is TGTGCCAGCCTTCGACAGGGCGGTGTCACCGGGGAGCTGTTTTTT.